The 22 T cell receptor beta chains given below trace back to one sample, sequenced in a study of T cells in Graves' hyperthyroidism and ophthalmopathy. TCR beta CDR3 region amplification was performed from RNA transcripts. Primed by the HTBI set, a first-round RT-PCR was run on the TCR CDR3. TCRdb used MiXCR to reprocess the multiplex PCR reads, holding one entry per CDR3 protein. The sample includes under 350,000 distinct CDR3 sequences, roughly a fifth of them seen just once. The source material was blood. The receptors originated from a woman between 45 and 60 years old with Graves' hyperthyroidism.

Only a few counts were recorded for this clonotype. The rearrangement links TRBV3-1 to TRBJ1-2; 7 bases are a match to TRBD1. CDR1 and CDR2 (germline): LGHDT, YNNKEL (reference sequence). The V segment lost 1 base and the J segment 8 bases; nucleotides outside the gene matches: 7. The CDR3 totals 14 residues. CDR3 loop: CASSQVARGGGYTF. In DNA, the CDR3 is TGTGCCAGCAGCCAAGTCGCCAGGGGGGGCGGCTACACCTTC.

This clonotype was seen repeatedly, ten times or more. This chain links TRBV3-1 with TRBJ2-2; the D gene is possibly TRBD2 (6 bases). In germline, CDR1 is LGHDT, CDR2 YNNKEL (reference sequence). CDR3 size: 16 residues. The ends were cut back, 4 bases at V and 7 bases at J, with 19 bases in the middle. For the CDR3, the DNA is TGTGCCAGCAGCCGAGGGCGGGGTACGGGGAGCGGGGAGCTGTTTTTT. Encoded protein: CASSRGRGTGSGELFF. The full variable domain, its missing parts supplied by reference TRBV3-1 and TRBJ2-2, is DTAVSQTPKYLVTQMGNDKSIKCEQNLGHDTMYWYKQDSKKFLKIMFSYNNKELIINETVPNRFSPKSPDKAHLNLHINSLELGDSAVYFCASSRGRGTGSGELFFGEGSRLTVL.

This clonotype was seen at least ten times. The J gene is TRBJ2-5, the V gene TRBV3-1; TRBD2 aligns across 12 bases. Trimming at V came to 0 bases and at J to 9 bases, leaving 5 bases not matched to a gene. The CDR3 is 15 amino acids. From germline, CDR1 is LGHDT and CDR2 YNNKEL (reference sequence). The CDR3 DNA follows: TGTGCCAGCAGCCAAGATAAGGCTAGCGGGGGGGCCCAGTACTTC. This encodes CASSQDKASGGAQYF.

This clonotype was detected ten times or more. V is TRBV6-1 and J is TRBJ2-3, with 9 bases identical to TRBD1. J was trimmed by 6 bases and V by 5 bases; bases with no gene match: 6. The germline V gene has CDR1 MNHNS and CDR2 SASEGT. This CDR3 has 14 residues. CDR3 bases: TGTGCCAGCAGTATGGACAGGGGTTCCGATACGCAGTATTTT. Protein sequence: CASSMDRGSDTQYF.

In this sample, this clonotype turned up a few times. The V and J genes are TRBV13 and TRBJ2-1; D is undetermined. The CDR3 covers 12 residues. CDR1 and CDR2 (germline): PRHDT, FYEKMQ (reference sequence). V was shortened by 5 bases and J by 2 bases, with 4 bases between the two germline ends. The chain's CDR3 is CASSTTYNEQFF. CDR3 in DNA: TGTGCCAGCAGCACTACCTACAATGAGCAGTTCTTC. The complete variable domain, with remaining parts taken from reference TRBV13 and TRBJ2-1, reads AAGVIQSPRHLIKEKRETATLKCYPIPRHDTVYWYQQGPGQDPQFLISFYEKMQSDKGSIPDRFSAQQFSDYHSELNMSSLELGDSALYFCASSTTYNEQFFGPGTRLTVL.

This clonotype was observed many times. As DNA, the CDR3 is TGTGCCAGCAGCCCCCCTGGCAGGGTAGTAAGCACTGAAGCTTTCTTT. This sequence encodes CASSPPGRVVSTEAFF. The chain joins TRBV27 to TRBJ1-1, with D possibly TRBD1 on 5 matching bases. Trimming stripped 6 bases from V and 4 bases from J, with 21 bases between. CDR1 and CDR2 from the germline V gene are MNHEY and SMNVEV (reference sequence). The CDR3 has 16 amino acids.

This clonotype was detected ten times or more. The genes are TRBV6-1 and TRBJ2-7; possible D gene TRBD1, 7 bases. The V end lost 6 bases, the J end lost 0 bases, and 12 bases lay between the germline ends. Germline V CDR1 and CDR2: MNHNS, SASEGT. This CDR3 contains 14 residues. The CDR3 reads CASREGAPSYEQYF. CDR3 bases: TGTGCCAGCAGGGAGGGGGCCCCCTCCTACGAGCAGTACTTC.

In its sample, this clonotype was seen a few times. CDR3 in DNA: TGTGCCAGCAGCTTAGCGGGAGGGCTGGGAGATACGCAGTATTTT. This codes for CASSLAGGLGDTQYF. V is TRBV7-2 and J is TRBJ2-3; 7 bases align to TRBD2. This CDR3 spans 15 amino acids. Germline assignment: CDR1 SGHTA and CDR2 FQGNSA. Trimming at V came to 0 bases and at J to 5 bases, leaving 5 bases not matched to a gene.

The CDR3 loop reads CSAGNSYEQYF. The CDR3 region has the DNA TGCAGTGCTGGGAACTCCTACGAGCAGTACTTC. V is TRBV20-1 and J is TRBJ2-7; no firm D call. Germline CDR1 DFQATT, CDR2 SNEGSKA (reference sequence). V shed 5 bases and J shed 0 bases, with 5 bases lying between them. The CDR3 totals 11 residues.

In this sample, this clonotype turned up many times. CDR3 sequence: CASSQDAATNEKLFF. DNA of the CDR3: TGTGCCAGCAGCCAAGACGCAGCAACTAATGAAAAACTGTTTTTT. The chain couples TRBV3-1 to TRBJ1-4; D not resolved. CDR3 length: 15 amino acids. Trimming pared 0 bases from V and 0 bases from J, leaving 5 bases between. The germline V gene encodes CDR1 LGHDT and CDR2 YNNKEL (reference sequence).

This clonotype turned up a few times. This chain uses TRBV18 with TRBJ2-3; 9 nucleotides match TRBD2. The CDR3 totals 11 residues. Germline CDR1 and CDR2: KGHSH and LQKENI. This chain's CDR3 is CASGSPDTQYF. CDR3 nucleotide sequence: TGTGCTAGCGGGAGCCCAGATACGCAGTATTTT.

The chain combines TRBV6-1 with TRBJ2-1; D might be TRBD2 (6 bases). CDR3 length: 11 residues. Trimming shortened V by 8 bases and J by 11 bases, and 13 bases separated the two germline ends. Germline CDR1 is MNHNS and CDR2 is SASEGT. In DNA form, the CDR3 reads TGTGCCAGCGAGGACTATTCTAAGCAGTTCTTC. This gives the protein CASEDYSKQFF.

J is TRBJ2-2 and V is TRBV5-8, with a possible D match to TRBD1 (6 bases). The CDR3 loop spans 15 amino acids. With 5 bases removed from V and 3 bases from J, the gap between germline ends came to 14 bases. From germline, CDR1 is SGHTS and CDR2 YDEGEE. CDR3 in amino acids: CASRNWGRDTGELFF. CDR3 nucleotides: TGTGCCAGCAGGAACTGGGGGCGGGACACCGGGGAGCTGTTTTTT.

The rearrangement links TRBV5-8 to TRBJ2-3; 10 nucleotides match TRBD1. V lost 10 bases, J lost 7 bases, and 9 bases stayed unmatched. Germline V gene data show CDR1 as SGHTS and CDR2 as YDEGEE. The length of the CDR3 is 13 residues. The CDR3 sequence: CAGRDRGSHTQYF. CDR3 coding DNA: TGTGCCGGCCGGGACAGGGGTTCTCATACGCAGTATTTT.

The V call is TRBV19, the J call TRBJ2-3, with 12 positions matching TRBD2. CDR3 length: 15 residues. V was clipped by 4 bases and J by 6 bases; unmatched bases: 5. CDR1 and CDR2 from the germline V gene are LNHDA and SQIVND (reference sequence). CDR3 region: CASSKGLAGRDTQYF. The CDR3 DNA sequence: TGTGCCAGTAGTAAAGGACTAGCGGGGAGGGATACGCAGTATTTT.

In its sample, this clonotype was seen many times. V is TRBV20-1 and J is TRBJ2-3, with TRBD1 identical over 7 bases. In germline, CDR1 is DFQATT, CDR2 SNEGSKA (reference sequence). The CDR3 is 13 amino acids. Trimming removed 5 bases from V and 0 bases from J; junction bases left unmatched: 2. For the CDR3, the DNA is TGCAGTGCTCACAGGGGAAGCACAGATACGCAGTATTTT. The encoded protein is CSAHRGSTDTQYF.

This clonotype was seen ten or more times. The rearrangement joins TRBV4-1 to TRBJ1-1; D gene ambiguous. CDR1 MGHRA and CDR2 YSYEKL come from the germline V gene. Trimming took 1 base from V and 11 from J, leaving 8 bases between them. The CDR3 runs 11 residues. CDR3 in amino acids: CASSQGLSAFF. The CDR3 DNA reads as TGCGCCAGCAGCCAAGGACTATCGGCTTTCTTT.

The genes are TRBV6-1 and TRBJ2-2; D unclear. V was cut by 7 bases and J by 7 bases, with 7 bases left in between. Germline loops: CDR1 MNHNS, CDR2 SASEGT. The CDR3 loop spans 11 amino acids. CDR3 sequence reads: CASIGNGELFF. The DNA for the CDR3 is TGTGCCAGCATAGGAAACGGGGAGCTGTTTTTT.

This clonotype was detected only a few times. The chain uses TRBV19 and TRBJ2-4, with a tentative D call TRBD2 (6 bases). This CDR3 region has 17 residues. Trimming shortened V by 4 bases and J by 2 bases, and 18 bases separated the two germline ends. From germline, CDR1 is LNHDA and CDR2 SQIVND (reference sequence). DNA for the CDR3: TGTGCCAGTAGTAGAGGTAGGGAGGCGGGGACCAAAAACATTCAGTACTTC. Encoded protein: CASSRGREAGTKNIQYF.

This clonotype was counted many times. V is TRBV10-3 and J is TRBJ2-7, with D perhaps TRBD1 or TRBD2 (5 bases each). This CDR3 has 15 residues. V was trimmed by 0 bases and J by 6 bases, leaving 15 bases between them. CDR1 and CDR2 from the germline V gene are ENHRY and SYGVKD. In DNA, the CDR3 is TGTGCCATCAGTGAGTCCACTGGGACGGGCGCCGAGCAGTACTTC. The encoded protein is CAISESTGTGAEQYF.

With regard to this clonotype: One base away lies a much larger clone, so this may be a sequencing read error. V usage is TRBV6-2 or TRBV6-3 and J usage is TRBJ1-5; 9 bases match TRBD1. The J call may be in error: the DNA end matches TRBJ2-3 better. The CDR3 has 16 residues. Germline V CDR1 and CDR2: MNHEY, SVGEGT. CDR3 sequence: CASVLGTGWSNQPQYF. CDR3 bases: TGTGCCAGCGTTTTGGGGACAGGGTGGAGCAATCAGCCCCAGTATTTT.

This clonotype occurred many times. The chain combines TRBV6-4 with TRBJ2-1, with 11 bases fitting TRBD2. Germline V CDR1 and CDR2: MRHNA, SNTAGT. After removal of 1 base from V and 0 bases from J, the junction contained 2 bases not matched to a gene. The CDR3 loop spans 17 amino acids. The CDR3 nucleotides read TGTGCCAGCAGTGACTTGGGACTAGCGGACTCCTACAATGAGCAGTTCTTC. Encoded protein: CASSDLGLADSYNEQFF.